What follows are 26 T cell receptor beta chains derived from one specimen sequenced in a study of blood T cells in healthy people across ages. Through a sample-barcoded 5' primer and a J-beta primer mix, a second PCR was run for roughly 6 to 11 cycles. TCRdb passed the 5' RACE reads through MiXCR, listing each CDR3 protein once. The sample contains over a million distinct CDR3 sequences, 35% to 45% of which appear only once. Material for sequencing was blood. Receptors originate from a woman aged 18-29 years in good health.

This sequence joins TRBV24-1 and TRBJ2-1, with D perhaps given as TRBD1 or TRBD2 (5 bases each). Germline loops: CDR1 KGHDR, CDR2 SFDVKD. V lost 5 bases, J lost 8 bases, and 9 bases lay in between. This CDR3 has 12 residues. The CDR3 region is CATSGWDHEQFF. The CDR3 DNA reads as TGTGCCACCAGTGGTTGGGACCATGAGCAGTTCTTC.

This chain's CDR3 is CASSRNVFGQQYF. The CDR3 DNA reads TGTGCCAGCAGCCGGAATGTATTCGGGCAGCAGTACTTC. The chain combines TRBV27 with TRBJ2-7, with D uncertain. Trimming took off 6 bases at V and 8 bases at J, with 17 bases between the two ends. Germline V CDR1 and CDR2: MNHEY, SMNVEV (reference sequence). There are 13 residues in the CDR3.

This sequence joins TRBV9 and TRBJ2-1, with a weak D call TRBD2 (6 bases). Deletions cut 0 bases from V and 6 bases from J, with 10 bases between. The CDR3 extends over 14 amino acids. Looked up from germline, CDR1 is SGDLS and CDR2 is YYNGEE. The CDR3 region is CASSVVAGCNEQFF. CDR3 nucleotide sequence: TGTGCCAGCAGCGTAGTTGCGGGGTGCAATGAGCAGTTCTTC.

The chain has TRBV12-3 or TRBV12-4 and TRBJ1-2; D is possibly TRBD1 (5 bases). This CDR3 has 15 amino acids. Trimming took 2 bases from V and 3 from J, leaving 13 bases between them. CDR3 nucleotide sequence: TGTGCCAGCAGTTTATGGGGAGGGGCACACTATGGCTACACCTTC. The encoded protein is CASSLWGGAHYGYTF.

This sequence joins TRBV20-1 and TRBJ2-5, with 12 nucleotides matching TRBD2. The germline V gene has CDR1 DFQATT and CDR2 SNEGSKA (reference sequence). The trim removed 2 bases at V and 11 bases at J, leaving 12 bases unmatched. The CDR3 is made up of 15 amino acids. CDR3 DNA sequence: TGCAGTGCTAGACTCGCGACTAGCGGGAGTGAGGAGCAGTACTTC. Protein: CSARLATSGSEEQYF.

To note about this clonotype: Sequence at one end of the junction differs from germline and may be a read error. The chain links TRBV5-1 to TRBJ1-4, with 8 positions matching TRBD1. Germline-derived CDR1 and CDR2 are SGHRS and YFSETQ. CDR3 length equals 16 residues. CDR3 residues: CTSSLNPGGRDEKLFF. The CDR3 DNA reads TGCACCAGCAGCTTAAACCCAGGGGGCAGAGATGAAAAACTGTTTTTT. The full variable domain, with the rest looked up from reference TRBV5-1 and TRBJ1-4, is KAGVTQTPRYLIKTRGQQVTLSCSPISGHRSVSWYQQTPGQGLQFLFEYFSETQRNKGNFPGRFSGRQFSNSRSEMNVSTLELGDSALYLCTSSLNPGGRDEKLFFGSGTQLSVL.

This chain's CDR3 is CASSTGTSPDTQYF. The CDR3 DNA follows: TGCGCCAGCAGCACCGGGACTAGTCCGGATACGCAGTATTTT. The rearrangement joins TRBV5-1 to TRBJ2-3, with TRBD2 identical over 8 bases. CDR1 is SGHRS and CDR2 is YFSETQ in the germline V gene. V was pared by 4 bases and J by 6 bases, with 7 bases of the junction left unmatched. The CDR3 contains 14 residues.

This chain joins TRBV7-2 and TRBJ1-5; possibly TRBD1 for D (5 bases). The CDR3 has 15 residues. The germline V and J ends were trimmed by 4 bases and 7 bases, with 17 bases remaining between them. The germline V gene has CDR1 SGHTA and CDR2 FQGNSA. The CDR3 protein is CTSSSHGGNNQPQHF. The CDR3 DNA reads TGTACCAGCAGCTCACACGGGGGGAACAACCAGCCCCAGCATTTT.

J is TRBJ2-1 and V is TRBV6-4; D not certain. Between the trimmed V and J ends, which lost 0 bases and 1 base, there was a span of 10 bases. Germline V CDR1 and CDR2: MRHNA, SNTAGT. The CDR3 has 16 amino acids. The CDR3 loop is CASSDSAAVSYNEQFF. The CDR3 coding sequence is TGTGCCAGCAGTGACTCCGCGGCCGTTTCCTACAATGAGCAGTTCTTC.

This rearrangement joins TRBV7-2 to TRBJ2-3; no definite D call. CDR1 and CDR2 from the germline V gene are SGHTA and FQGNSA. The CDR3 is made up of 15 amino acids. Trimming shortened V by 0 bases and J by 6 bases, and 13 bases separated the two germline ends. CDR3 region: CASSLAKATADTQYF. The CDR3 DNA reads TGTGCCAGCAGCTTAGCAAAAGCCACAGCCGATACGCAGTATTTT.

The chain recombines TRBV11-1 with TRBJ2-3; TRBD2 is a possible D gene (6 bases). The CDR3 runs 16 residues. The V gene's germline CDR1 is SGHAT and CDR2 FQDESV (reference sequence). Trimming took 2 bases from V and 6 from J, leaving 18 bases between them. The CDR3 region is CASSLSPLAREDTQYF. CDR3 sequence (DNA): TGTGCCAGCAGCTTAAGTCCCCTAGCGAGAGAGGATACGCAGTATTTT.

This clonotype was detected a few times. The chain has TRBV7-2 and TRBJ2-1, with 15 bases identical to TRBD2. The germline CDR1 and CDR2 sequences are SGHTA and FQGNSA. The J segment lost 7 bases and the V segment lost 4 bases, leaving 11 bases of the junction unmatched. The length of the CDR3 is 18 residues. CDR3 coding DNA: TGTGCCAGCAGCTCCATAGTGGGACTAGCGGGAGGTTGGAATGAGCAGTTCTTC. Translated: CASSSIVGLAGGWNEQFF.

The chain employs TRBV20-1 and TRBJ1-5; D gene unclear. The CDR3 loop spans 12 amino acids. The V end lost 3 bases, the J end lost 9 bases, and 12 bases lay between the germline ends. From germline, CDR1 is DFQATT and CDR2 SNEGSKA (reference sequence). The DNA for the CDR3 is TGCAGTGCTAGTTTAGGGTTTGGGCCCCAGCATTTT. Translation gives CSASLGFGPQHF.

This chain joins TRBV7-2 and TRBJ1-4; the match to TRBD1 covers 8 bases. CDR1 SGHTA and CDR2 FQGNSA come from the germline V gene. The V segment lost 5 bases and the J segment 5 bases; nucleotides outside the gene matches: 1. CDR3 length: 13 residues. This CDR3 reads CASSAGGNEKLFF. The DNA of the CDR3 is TGTGCCAGCAGCGCAGGGGGCAATGAAAAACTGTTTTTT.

V is TRBV30 and J is TRBJ1-1, with D maybe TRBD1 (5 bases). Per the germline V gene, CDR1 is GTSNPN and CDR2 is SVGIG (reference sequence). V lost 8 bases, J lost 9 bases, and 19 bases lay in between. This CDR3 region has 12 residues. The CDR3 is CALNQGAPKAFF. The CDR3 DNA is TGTGCCCTAAACCAGGGCGCCCCCAAAGCTTTCTTT.

In this sample, this clonotype turned up a few times. The chain couples TRBV25-1 to TRBJ2-2; D gene uncertain. Germline CDR1 and CDR2: MGHDK and SYGVNS. CDR3 length: 14 residues. V dropped 1 base and J dropped 5 bases, with 8 bases sitting between them. CDR3: CASSESRSTGELFF. The CDR3 coding sequence is TGTGCCAGCAGTGAATCAAGGTCAACCGGGGAGCTGTTTTTT.

In its sample, this clonotype was seen a few times. The rearrangement joins TRBV4-1 to TRBJ2-7; D possibly uses TRBD1 or TRBD2 (5 bases each). This CDR3 region has 15 residues. V was trimmed by 8 bases and J by 2 bases, leaving 19 bases between them. Germline CDR1 MGHRA, CDR2 YSYEKL. DNA for the CDR3: TGCGCCAGCGGACCTCTTGCAGAGGGGACCTACGAGCAGTACTTC. Protein: CASGPLAEGTYEQYF.

This clonotype was counted between two and nine times. The chain carries TRBV9 and TRBJ1-2; 7 bases line up with TRBD1. Germline trimming cut 0 bases from V and 3 bases from J; bases unmatched to any gene: 5. Germline-derived CDR1 and CDR2 are SGDLS and YYNGEE. CDR3 length: 15 residues. The CDR3 DNA follows: TGTGCCAGCAGCGTAGATCCAGGGGGGGACTATGGCTACACCTTC. Its translation is CASSVDPGGDYGYTF.

V and J are TRBV6-5 and TRBJ1-2, with 9 bases identical to TRBD1. This CDR3 region has 15 residues. Germline V lookup: CDR1 MNHEY, CDR2 SVGAGI. V shed 6 bases, J shed 3 bases, and the junction held 8 bases outside the gene matches. CDR3 coding DNA: TGTGCCAGCAGGATAAACAGGGGGCGCGACTATGGCTACACCTTC. It translates to CASRINRGRDYGYTF.

This clonotype was observed a few times. The V call is TRBV12-5, the J call TRBJ2-3, with D tentatively TRBD1 or TRBD2 (7 bases each). Per the germline V gene, CDR1 is LGHNT and CDR2 is FRNRAP. The CDR3 consists of 14 residues. V was clipped by 2 bases and J by 10 bases, with 16 bases between them. This chain's CDR3 is CASGLLIPGGAQYF. The CDR3 DNA is TGTGCTAGTGGTTTGCTCATTCCAGGGGGGGCGCAGTATTTT.

The chain links TRBV10-3 to TRBJ2-7, with 9 bases fitting TRBD1. Germline V lookup: CDR1 ENHRY, CDR2 SYGVKD. After removal of 2 bases from V and 2 bases from J, the junction contained 10 bases not matched to a gene. The CDR3 is 17 amino acids. Here the CDR3 DNA reads TGTGCCATCAGTGAGGCATCCCGGGACAGGGAAACCTACGAGCAGTACTTC. It specifies CAISEASRDRETYEQYF.

This clonotype has ten or more counts. CDR3 sequence (DNA): TGCAGTGCTAGAGATTTTGTGGGGCGTAACGAGCAGTACTTC. Encoded protein: CSARDFVGRNEQYF. This chain joins TRBV20-1 and TRBJ2-7; D possibly corresponds to TRBD1 (5 bases). Looked up from germline, CDR1 is DFQATT and CDR2 is SNEGSKA (reference sequence). V shed 0 bases and J shed 5 bases, with 14 bases lying between them. The CDR3 spans 14 residues.

This clonotype has only a few counts. The rearrangement links TRBV27 to TRBJ2-7; D gene unclear. Germline V gene sequence: CDR1 MNHEY, CDR2 SMNVEV (reference sequence). This CDR3 comprises 14 residues. V was trimmed by 8 bases and J by 2 bases, leaving 16 bases between them. The CDR3 region has the DNA TGTGCCAGCGCTGGGATGGTGAGAACCTACGAGCAGTACTTC. Translation: CASAGMVRTYEQYF.

The V gene is TRBV9, the J gene TRBJ1-4; 7 bases agree with TRBD1. Germline loops: CDR1 SGDLS, CDR2 YYNGEE. V lost 3 bases to trimming and J lost 4 bases; unmatched junction nucleotides: 6. The CDR3 spans 15 residues. CDR3 coding DNA: TGTGCCAGCAGCGCGGGACAGCAAAGTAATGAAAAACTGTTTTTT. Translation: CASSAGQQSNEKLFF.

The chain has TRBV5-1 and TRBJ2-1; a possible D gene is TRBD1 (5 bases). CDR1 and CDR2 from the germline V gene are SGHRS and YFSETQ. Trimming took off 4 bases at V and 6 bases at J, with 11 bases between the two ends. The CDR3 length is 13 residues. As DNA, the CDR3 is TGCGCCAGCAGCACGACAGTATCCAATGAGCAGTTCTTC. Protein sequence: CASSTTVSNEQFF.

The chain employs TRBV27 and TRBJ1-1; D uncertain. The germline CDR1 and CDR2 sequences are MNHEY and SMNVEV (reference sequence). The CDR3 is made up of 14 amino acids. Between the trimmed V and J ends, which lost 5 bases and 0 bases, there was a span of 10 bases. Written as DNA, the CDR3 is TGTGCCAGCAGTGTATACAGCATGAACACTGAAGCTTTCTTT. Its protein is CASSVYSMNTEAFF.